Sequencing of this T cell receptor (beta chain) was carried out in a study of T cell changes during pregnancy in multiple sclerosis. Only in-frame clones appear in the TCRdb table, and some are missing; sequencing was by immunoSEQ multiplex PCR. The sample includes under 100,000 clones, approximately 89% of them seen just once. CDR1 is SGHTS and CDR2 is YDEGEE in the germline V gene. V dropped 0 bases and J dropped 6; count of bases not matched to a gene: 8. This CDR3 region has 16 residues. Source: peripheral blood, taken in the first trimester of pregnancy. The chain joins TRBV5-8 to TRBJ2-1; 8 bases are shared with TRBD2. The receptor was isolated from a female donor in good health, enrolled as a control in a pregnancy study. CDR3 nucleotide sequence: TGTGCCAGCAGCTTGGCGTCGGGGGGGCTGGGCAATGAGCAGTTCTTC. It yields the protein CASSLASGGLGNEQFF.